The 27 T cell receptor beta chains given below trace back to one sample, sequenced in a study of blood T cell repertoires in COVID-19. Measured with immunoSEQ multiplex PCR; TCRdb has only the in-frame clones, and not every one. The sample includes a few hundred thousand clones, roughly 90% of them seen just once. Sequencing input: peripheral blood. The receptors come from a woman aged 45-60 years with active or convalescent COVID-19.

This chain connects TRBV19 to TRBJ1-2; 9 bases fit TRBD1. The CDR3 contains 15 residues. V lost 3 bases to trimming and J lost 5 bases; unmatched junction nucleotides: 7. Germline CDR1 reads LNHDA; CDR2 reads SQIVND (reference sequence). In nucleotides, the CDR3 is TGTGCCAGTAGTATCGAGACAGGGGGTCGGTATGGCTACACCTTC. Its protein product is CASSIETGGRYGYTF.

The V gene is TRBV12-3 or TRBV12-4, the J gene TRBJ1-2; D remains ambiguous. The ends were cut back, 3 bases at V and 4 bases at J, with 9 bases in the middle. There are 13 residues in the CDR3. The CDR3 reads CASSFGIGYGYTF. The CDR3 nucleotides are TGTGCCAGCAGTTTTGGTATCGGCTATGGCTACACCTTC.

This chain uses TRBV5-1 with TRBJ1-1; D gene uncertain. In germline, CDR1 is SGHRS, CDR2 YFSETQ. Trimming left V 4 bases short and J 0 bases short, with 7 bases between. The CDR3 has 13 residues. The CDR3 sequence: CASSRVVNTEAFF. The CDR3 nucleotides are TGCGCCAGCAGCCGGGTAGTGAACACTGAAGCTTTCTTT.

The chain is built from TRBV28 and TRBJ2-7; no definite D call. V was cut by 5 bases and J by 1 base, with 6 bases left in between. Germline loops: CDR1 MDHEN, CDR2 SYDVKM. This CDR3 is built from 12 residues. Here the CDR3 reads CASSLTSYEQYF. DNA for the CDR3: TGTGCCAGCAGTCTTACTTCCTACGAGCAGTACTTC.

This chain joins TRBV24-1 and TRBJ1-1, with D possibly TRBD1 on 6 matching bases. The germline CDR1 and CDR2 sequences are KGHDR and SFDVKD. The ends were cut back, 3 bases at V and 1 base at J, with 8 bases in the middle. CDR3 length: 14 residues. CDR3 loop: CATSDGGTNTEAFF. Here the CDR3 DNA reads TGTGCCACCAGTGATGGGGGCACGAACACTGAAGCTTTCTTT.

The chain employs TRBV19 and TRBJ1-1, with 8 bases that match TRBD1. J gave up 2 bases and V 2 bases, and 1 base lay outside the gene matches. This CDR3 contains 14 residues. Germline assignment: CDR1 LNHDA and CDR2 SQIVND (reference sequence). CDR3: CASSITGGNTEAFF. The CDR3 DNA is TGTGCCAGTAGTATAACAGGGGGTAACACTGAAGCTTTCTTT.

V is TRBV11-3 and J is TRBJ1-6, with 7 nucleotides matching TRBD1. V dropped 1 base and J dropped 6; count of bases not matched to a gene: 3. The CDR3 is made up of 15 amino acids. Germline V lookup: CDR1 SGHNT, CDR2 YENEEA. The CDR3 nucleotides read TGTGCCAGCAGCTTAGGGGGACAGAGTAATTCACCCCTCCACTTT. It specifies CASSLGGQSNSPLHF.

The chain joins TRBV7-9 to TRBJ2-2; unclear D gene. The CDR3 has 14 amino acids. Trimming shortened V by 1 base and J by 2 bases, and 5 bases separated the two germline ends. Germline CDR1 reads SEHNR; CDR2 reads FQNEAQ (reference sequence). CDR3 loop: CASSLVSNTGELFF. DNA for the CDR3: TGTGCCAGCAGCTTAGTGAGTAACACCGGGGAGCTGTTTTTT.

The V and J genes are TRBV6-2 or TRBV6-3 and TRBJ2-7; D is possibly TRBD2 (6 bases). CDR1 MNHEY and CDR2 SVGEGT come from the germline V gene. The CDR3 loop spans 13 amino acids. Trimming cost V 6 bases and J 3 bases, with 12 bases left between them. CDR3 in amino acids: CASSRGTFYEQYF. Written as DNA, the CDR3 is TGTGCCAGCAGCCGCGGGACTTTCTACGAGCAGTACTTC.

The chain recombines TRBV20-1 with TRBJ2-3; TRBD2 matches 7 bases. V was pared by 3 bases and J by 6 bases, with 15 bases of the junction left unmatched. The CDR3 loop spans 16 amino acids. Per germline, CDR1 DFQATT and CDR2 SNEGSKA (reference sequence). The CDR3 is CSASAPGEGRVDTQYF. The CDR3 coding sequence is TGCAGTGCTAGTGCCCCGGGAGAGGGGAGGGTTGATACGCAGTATTTT.

V usage is TRBV5-1 and J usage is TRBJ1-5, with 9 positions matching TRBD1. Trimming took 2 bases from V and 3 from J; bases not matched to a gene: 3. The CDR3 has 15 amino acids. Germline CDR1 and CDR2: SGHRS and YFSETQ. The CDR3 region is CASSLTGGLNQPQHF. CDR3 in DNA: TGCGCCAGCAGCTTAACAGGGGGCCTCAATCAGCCCCAGCATTTT.

The chain is built from TRBV12-3 or TRBV12-4 and TRBJ2-6; D gene unclear. The CDR3 is 13 residues long. Trimming left V 7 bases short and J 0 bases short, with 4 bases between. CDR3 sequence: CASTHSGANVLTF. CDR3 DNA sequence: TGTGCCAGCACCCACTCTGGGGCCAACGTCCTGACTTTC.

The CDR3 spells CASSFLAGVDYEQYF. CDR3 coding DNA: TGTGCCAGCAGCTTCCTAGCGGGAGTAGACTACGAGCAGTACTTC. J is TRBJ2-7 and V is TRBV7-3, with TRBD2 matching 10 bases. CDR1 and CDR2 (germline): SGHTA, FQGTGA. The CDR3 covers 15 residues. V lost 3 bases, J lost 3 bases, and 5 bases stayed unmatched.

CDR3 protein: CASSLEGHFGYTF. The CDR3, as DNA: TGTGCCAGCAGTTTAGAGGGACATTTCGGCTACACCTTC. The gene calls are TRBV12-3 or TRBV12-4 and TRBJ1-2; D might be TRBD1 (6 bases). The CDR3 has 13 residues. The germline V and J ends were trimmed by 1 base and 8 bases, with 11 bases remaining between them.

This clone was picked up one time. The chain combines TRBV18 with TRBJ2-1; 7 bases agree with TRBD1. With 2 bases clipped from V and 8 bases from J, the junction kept 6 bases outside the gene matches. There are 14 residues in the CDR3. In germline, CDR1 is KGHSH, CDR2 LQKENI. CDR3 DNA: TGTGCCAGCTCACCAACGACAGGGACCGATGAGCAGTTCTTC. Its protein product is CASSPTTGTDEQFF.

This clone was detected only once. The rearrangement uses TRBV5-1 and TRBJ1-1; tentatively, D is TRBD1 (6 bases). V dropped 2 bases and J dropped 4 bases, with 15 bases sitting between them. Germline V lookup: CDR1 SGHRS, CDR2 YFSETQ. The CDR3 runs to 15 residues. CDR3 coding DNA: TGCGCCAGCAGCTTTCGAGGGGGATTAGGCACTGAAGCTTTCTTT. This sequence encodes CASSFRGGLGTEAFF.

This rearrangement joins TRBV11-2 to TRBJ1-3; D may be TRBD1 (6 bases). The germline gives CDR1 SGHAT, CDR2 FQNNGV. This CDR3 spans 14 amino acids. Between the trimmed V and J ends, which lost 6 bases and 3 bases, there was a span of 12 bases. The CDR3 protein is CASRPYRDGNTIYF. The CDR3 DNA follows: TGTGCCAGCAGACCTTACAGGGATGGAAACACCATATATTTT.

The chain carries TRBV4-1 and TRBJ2-1; 11 positions match TRBD2. This CDR3 comprises 20 residues. The germline gives CDR1 MGHRA, CDR2 YSYEKL. The V segment lost 0 bases and the J segment 0 bases; nucleotides outside the gene matches: 10. The CDR3 DNA follows: TGCGCCAGCAGCCAAGATCTGAGACTAGCGGGACGAAGCTCCTACAATGAGCAGTTCTTC. Its translation: CASSQDLRLAGRSSYNEQFF.

The chain employs TRBV19 and TRBJ2-2; maybe TRBD2 (6 bases). CDR1 and CDR2 from the germline V gene are LNHDA and SQIVND (reference sequence). The germline V and J ends were trimmed by 5 bases and 3 bases, with 19 bases remaining between them. This CDR3 spans 17 amino acids. This CDR3 is CASSPPPPGTDTGELFF. The CDR3 coding sequence is TGTGCCAGTAGTCCCCCGCCACCGGGGACTGACACCGGGGAGCTGTTTTTT.

As DNA, the CDR3 is TGTGCCTGGGGGGACAGGGTGGTCCAAGAGACCCAGTACTTC. Encoded protein: CAWGDRVVQETQYF. The chain joins TRBV30 to TRBJ2-5; 9 bases agree with TRBD1. Germline CDR1 is GTSNPN and CDR2 is SVGIG (reference sequence). This CDR3 has 14 residues. Trimming cost V 5 bases and J 1 base; bases outside gene matches: 5.

A few counts support this clone. The V call is TRBV19, the J call TRBJ1-1, with 7 nucleotides matching TRBD1. The germline gives CDR1 LNHDA, CDR2 SQIVND (reference sequence). The CDR3 loop spans 12 amino acids. Trimming removed 9 bases from V and 4 bases from J; junction bases left unmatched: 5. This CDR3 reads CASLTGATEAFF. The DNA for the CDR3 is TGTGCCAGCCTTACAGGGGCCACTGAAGCTTTCTTT. Drawing the rest from reference TRBV19 and TRBJ1-1, the complete variable domain is DGGITQSPKYLFRKEGQNVTLSCEQNLNHDAMYWYRQDPGQGLRLIYYSQIVNDFQKGDIAEGYSVSREKKESFPLTVTSAQKNPTAFYLCASLTGATEAFFGQGTRLTVV.

V is TRBV5-1 and J is TRBJ2-7; D gene ambiguous. The CDR3 runs 16 residues. CDR1 is SGHRS, CDR2 YFSETQ, per germline. V was clipped by 5 bases and J by 1 base, with 19 bases between them. The chain's CDR3 is CASSVQLDYGSYEQYF. As DNA, the CDR3 is TGCGCCAGCAGTGTACAGCTCGATTATGGGTCCTACGAGCAGTACTTC.

This clone came up once. The chain links TRBV3-1 (or the pseudogene TRBV3-2) to TRBJ2-7, with a weak D call TRBD2 (5 bases). The CDR3 is 13 amino acids. The V end was cut by 2 bases, the J end by 5 bases, with 10 bases between. Germline assignment: CDR1 LGHDT and CDR2 YNNKEL (reference sequence). CDR3 DNA: TGTGCCAGCAGCCAACGGGTGGAGGACGAGCAGTACTTC. It encodes CASSQRVEDEQYF.

The gene calls are TRBV19 and TRBJ1-2, with 7 bases aligning to TRBD1. The CDR3 covers 15 residues. Germline trimming cut 7 bases from V and 1 base from J; bases unmatched to any gene: 9. Germline V gene data show CDR1 as LNHDA and CDR2 as SQIVND (reference sequence). The CDR3 bases are TGTGCCAGTACCCAGACAGGGAGGCTTAACTATGGCTACACCTTC. It codes for CASTQTGRLNYGYTF.

This clone was detected only a few times. J is TRBJ2-3 and V is TRBV7-6, with D tentatively TRBD2 (5 bases). This CDR3 comprises 15 residues. Trimming took off 4 bases at V and 5 bases at J, with 16 bases between the two ends. Germline V gives CDR1 SGHVS, CDR2 FNYEAQ. CDR3 amino acids: CASSSLETKQDTQYF. The CDR3 bases are TGTGCCAGCAGCTCGCTCGAGACTAAGCAAGATACGCAGTATTTT. The whole variable domain, filled in from reference TRBV7-6 and TRBJ2-3, reads GAGVSQSPRYKVTKRGQDVALRCDPISGHVSLYWYRQALGQGPEFLTYFNYEAQQDKSGLPNDRFSAERPEGSISTLTIQRTEQRDSAMYRCASSSLETKQDTQYFGPGTRLTVL.

The chain couples TRBV7-3 to TRBJ1-6; the D gene is possibly TRBD1 (5 bases). The length of the CDR3 is 14 residues. Germline CDR1 is SGHTA and CDR2 is FQGTGA. V dropped 2 bases and J dropped 9 bases, with 11 bases sitting between them. CDR3 sequence reads: CASSLSGNVSPLHF. DNA for the CDR3: TGTGCCAGCAGCTTATCAGGGAACGTTTCACCCCTCCACTTT.

The chain is built from TRBV6-4 and TRBJ1-1, with 9 nucleotides matching TRBD1. In germline, CDR1 is MRHNA, CDR2 SNTAGT. V lost 6 bases to trimming and J lost 5 bases; unmatched junction nucleotides: 13. The CDR3 spans 16 residues. The DNA of the CDR3 is TGTGCCAGCAGAAGGGACAGGGACGTTTCGGGAACTGAAGCTTTCTTT. This codes for CASRRDRDVSGTEAFF.